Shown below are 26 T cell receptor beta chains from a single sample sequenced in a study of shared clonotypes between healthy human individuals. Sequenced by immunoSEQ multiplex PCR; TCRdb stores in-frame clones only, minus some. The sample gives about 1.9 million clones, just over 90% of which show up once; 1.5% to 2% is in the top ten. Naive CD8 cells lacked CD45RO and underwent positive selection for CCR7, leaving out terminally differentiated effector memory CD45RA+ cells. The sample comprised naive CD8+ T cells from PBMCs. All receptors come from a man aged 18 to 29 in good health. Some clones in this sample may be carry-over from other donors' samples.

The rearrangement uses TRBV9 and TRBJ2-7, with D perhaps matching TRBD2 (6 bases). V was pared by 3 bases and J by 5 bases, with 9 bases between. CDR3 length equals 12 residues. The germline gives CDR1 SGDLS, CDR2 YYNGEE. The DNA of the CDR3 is TGTGCCAGCAGCGCGGGGGACGACGAGCAGTACTTC. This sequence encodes CASSAGDDEQYF.

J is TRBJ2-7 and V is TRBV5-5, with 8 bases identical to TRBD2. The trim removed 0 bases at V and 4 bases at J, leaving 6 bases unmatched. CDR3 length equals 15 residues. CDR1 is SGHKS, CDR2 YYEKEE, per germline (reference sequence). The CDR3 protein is CASSLARAGVYEQYF. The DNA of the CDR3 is TGTGCCAGCAGCTTGGCTCGAGCGGGAGTGTACGAGCAGTACTTC.

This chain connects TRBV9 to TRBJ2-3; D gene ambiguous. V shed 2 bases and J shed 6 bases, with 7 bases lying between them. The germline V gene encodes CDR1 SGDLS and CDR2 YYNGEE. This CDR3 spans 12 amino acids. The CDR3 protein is CASSVTYDTQYF. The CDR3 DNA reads TGTGCCAGCAGCGTGACATACGATACGCAGTATTTT.

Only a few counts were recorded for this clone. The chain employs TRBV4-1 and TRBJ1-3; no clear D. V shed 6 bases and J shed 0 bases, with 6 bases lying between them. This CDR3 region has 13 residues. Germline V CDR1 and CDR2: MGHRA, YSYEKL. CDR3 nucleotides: TGCGCCAGCAGGGAGATCTCTGGAAACACCATATATTTT. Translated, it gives CASREISGNTIYF.

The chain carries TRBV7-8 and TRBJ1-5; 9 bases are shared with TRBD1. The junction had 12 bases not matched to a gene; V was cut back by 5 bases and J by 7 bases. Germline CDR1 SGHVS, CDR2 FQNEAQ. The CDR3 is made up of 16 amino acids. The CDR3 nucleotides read TGTGCCAGCAGCCAAATCACGGACAGGGGATACCAGCCCCAGCATTTT. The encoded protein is CASSQITDRGYQPQHF.

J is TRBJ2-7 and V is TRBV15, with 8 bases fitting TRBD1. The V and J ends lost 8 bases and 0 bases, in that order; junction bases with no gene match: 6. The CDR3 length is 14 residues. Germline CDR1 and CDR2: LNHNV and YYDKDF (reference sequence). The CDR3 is CATSPGQVSYEQYF. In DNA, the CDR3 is TGTGCCACCTCTCCGGGACAGGTCTCCTACGAGCAGTACTTC. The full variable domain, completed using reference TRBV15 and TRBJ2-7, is DAMVIQNPRYQVTQFGKPVTLSCSQTLNHNVMYWYQQKSSQAPKLLFHYYDKDFNNEADTPDNFQSRRPNTSFCFLDIRSPGLGDTAMYLCATSPGQVSYEQYFGPGTRLTVT.

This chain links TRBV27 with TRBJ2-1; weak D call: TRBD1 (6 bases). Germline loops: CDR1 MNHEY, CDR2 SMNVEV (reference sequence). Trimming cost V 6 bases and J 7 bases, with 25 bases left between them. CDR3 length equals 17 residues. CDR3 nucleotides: TGTGCCAGCAGCCCATTGGCCCTGGCAGGGGCAAAGAATGAGCAGTTCTTC. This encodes CASSPLALAGAKNEQFF.

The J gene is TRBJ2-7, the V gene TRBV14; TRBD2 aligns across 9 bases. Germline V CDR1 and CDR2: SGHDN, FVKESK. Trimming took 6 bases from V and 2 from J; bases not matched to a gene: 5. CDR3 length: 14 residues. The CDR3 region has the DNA TGTGCCAGCAGACTAGCGGGCGGAACCTACGAGCAGTACTTC. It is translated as CASRLAGGTYEQYF.

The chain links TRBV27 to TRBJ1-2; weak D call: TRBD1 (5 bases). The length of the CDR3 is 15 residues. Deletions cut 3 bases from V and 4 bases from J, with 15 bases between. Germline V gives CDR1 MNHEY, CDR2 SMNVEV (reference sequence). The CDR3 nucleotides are TGTGCCAGCAGTTTTGGTGACAGACTTTTCTATGGCTACACCTTC. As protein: CASSFGDRLFYGYTF.

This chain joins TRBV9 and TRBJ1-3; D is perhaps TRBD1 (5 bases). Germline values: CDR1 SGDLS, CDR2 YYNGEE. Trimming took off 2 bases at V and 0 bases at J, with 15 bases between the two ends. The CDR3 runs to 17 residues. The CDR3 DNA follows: TGTGCCAGCAGCGTCGAGGCTGGGGGGAACTCTGGAAACACCATATATTTT. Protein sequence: CASSVEAGGNSGNTIYF.

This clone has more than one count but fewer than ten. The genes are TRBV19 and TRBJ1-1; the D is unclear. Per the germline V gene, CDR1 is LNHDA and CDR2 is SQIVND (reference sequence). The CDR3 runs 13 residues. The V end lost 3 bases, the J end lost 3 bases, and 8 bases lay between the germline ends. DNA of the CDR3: TGTGCCAGTAGTATGACGTGGTACACTGAAGCTTTCTTT. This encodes CASSMTWYTEAFF.

CDR3 sequence reads: CASSESGSMYEQYF. The CDR3 DNA sequence: TGTGCCAGCAGTGAGAGCGGGAGTATGTACGAGCAGTACTTC. V is TRBV11-2 and J is TRBJ2-7; 8 nucleotides match TRBD2. CDR3 length: 14 residues. V lost 6 bases, J lost 4 bases, and 8 bases stayed unmatched. CDR1 is SGHAT and CDR2 is FQNNGV in the germline V gene.

The CDR3 DNA sequence: TGTGCCAGCAGCGAGGGACAGGGTCTCCAGCCCCAGCATTTT. This translates into CASSEGQGLQPQHF. This chain uses TRBV28 with TRBJ1-5; 9 bases line up with TRBD1. CDR1 and CDR2 from the germline V gene are MDHEN and SYDVKM. The CDR3 has 14 residues. Germline trimming cut 6 bases from V and 7 bases from J; bases unmatched to any gene: 7.

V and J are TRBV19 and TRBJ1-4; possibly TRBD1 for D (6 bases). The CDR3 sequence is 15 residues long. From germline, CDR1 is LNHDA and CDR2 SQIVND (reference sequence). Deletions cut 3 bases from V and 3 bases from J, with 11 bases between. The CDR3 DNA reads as TGTGCCAGTAGTATTGGACAGCGAGCTAATGAAAAACTGTTTTTT. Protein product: CASSIGQRANEKLFF.

The CDR3 DNA sequence: TGCGCCAGCAGCCAAACTAGCGGACATCGATCCTACAATGAGCAGTTCTTC. Its protein is CASSQTSGHRSYNEQFF. The chain recombines TRBV4-1 with TRBJ2-1; TRBD2 agrees at 8 bases. Per germline, CDR1 MGHRA and CDR2 YSYEKL. After removal of 2 bases from V and 1 base from J, the junction contained 7 bases not matched to a gene. CDR3 length: 17 amino acids.

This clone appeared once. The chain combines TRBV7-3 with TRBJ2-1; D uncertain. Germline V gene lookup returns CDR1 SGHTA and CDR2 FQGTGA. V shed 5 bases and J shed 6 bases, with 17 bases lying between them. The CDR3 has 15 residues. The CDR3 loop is CASSPFAGMLNEQFF. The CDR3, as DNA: TGTGCCAGCAGCCCCTTTGCTGGGATGCTCAATGAGCAGTTCTTC.

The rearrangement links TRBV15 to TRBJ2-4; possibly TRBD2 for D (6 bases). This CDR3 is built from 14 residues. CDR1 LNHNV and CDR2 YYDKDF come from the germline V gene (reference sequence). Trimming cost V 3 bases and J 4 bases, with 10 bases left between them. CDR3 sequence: CATSRAGPKNIQYF. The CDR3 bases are TGTGCCACCAGCAGGGCGGGACCGAAAAACATTCAGTACTTC.

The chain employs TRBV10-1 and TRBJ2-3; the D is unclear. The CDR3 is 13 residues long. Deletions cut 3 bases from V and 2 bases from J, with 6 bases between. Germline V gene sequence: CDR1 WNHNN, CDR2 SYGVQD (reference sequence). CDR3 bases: TGCGCCAGCAGTGAAGGCCCCACAGATACGCAGTATTTT. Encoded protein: CASSEGPTDTQYF.

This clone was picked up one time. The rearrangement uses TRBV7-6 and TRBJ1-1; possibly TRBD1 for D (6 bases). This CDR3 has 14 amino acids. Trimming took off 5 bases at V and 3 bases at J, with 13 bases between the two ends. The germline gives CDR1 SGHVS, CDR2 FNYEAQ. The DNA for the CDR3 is TGTGCCAGCAGCGCAGGGGTTTCGGACACTGAAGCTTTCTTT. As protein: CASSAGVSDTEAFF.

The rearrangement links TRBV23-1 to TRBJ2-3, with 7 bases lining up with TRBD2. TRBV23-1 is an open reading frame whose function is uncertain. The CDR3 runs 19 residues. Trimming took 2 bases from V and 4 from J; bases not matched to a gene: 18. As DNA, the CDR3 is TGCGCCAGCAGTCAAAGGAGACAGATGCGGGAGCCCCTGCCAGATACGCAGTATTTT. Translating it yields CASSQRRQMREPLPDTQYF.

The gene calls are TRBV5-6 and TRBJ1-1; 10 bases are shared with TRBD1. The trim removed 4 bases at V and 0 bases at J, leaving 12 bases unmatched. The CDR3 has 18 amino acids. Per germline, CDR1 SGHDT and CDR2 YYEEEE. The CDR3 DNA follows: TGTGCCAGCAGCCTGCCTACCGGGACAGGGGCTTTGAACACTGAAGCTTTCTTT. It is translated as CASSLPTGTGALNTEAFF.

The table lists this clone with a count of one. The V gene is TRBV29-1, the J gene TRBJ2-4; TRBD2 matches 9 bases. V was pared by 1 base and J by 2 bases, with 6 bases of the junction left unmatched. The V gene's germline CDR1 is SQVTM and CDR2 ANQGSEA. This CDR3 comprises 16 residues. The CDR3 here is CSVEGTREGPKNIQYF. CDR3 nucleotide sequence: TGCAGCGTTGAAGGGACGCGGGAGGGCCCCAAAAACATTCAGTACTTC.

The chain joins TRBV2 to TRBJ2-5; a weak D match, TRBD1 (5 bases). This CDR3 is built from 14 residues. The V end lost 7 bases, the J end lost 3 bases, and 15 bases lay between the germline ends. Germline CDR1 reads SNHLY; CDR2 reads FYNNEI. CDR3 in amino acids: CASKGVPTKETQYF. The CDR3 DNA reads TGTGCCAGCAAAGGGGTCCCAACAAAAGAGACCCAGTACTTC.

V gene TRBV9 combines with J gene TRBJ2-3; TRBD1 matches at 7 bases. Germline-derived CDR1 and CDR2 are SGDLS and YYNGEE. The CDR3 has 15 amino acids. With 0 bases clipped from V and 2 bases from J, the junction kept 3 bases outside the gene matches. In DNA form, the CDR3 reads TGTGCCAGCAGCGTAGAGGGGGCCTACACAGATACGCAGTATTTT. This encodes CASSVEGAYTDTQYF.

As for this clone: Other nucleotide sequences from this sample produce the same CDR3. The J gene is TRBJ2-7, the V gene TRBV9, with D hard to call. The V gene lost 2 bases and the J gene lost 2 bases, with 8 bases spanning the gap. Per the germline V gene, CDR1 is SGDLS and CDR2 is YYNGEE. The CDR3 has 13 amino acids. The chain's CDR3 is CASSVSPTYEQYF. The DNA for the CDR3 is TGTGCCAGCAGCGTCAGCCCGACCTACGAGCAGTACTTC.

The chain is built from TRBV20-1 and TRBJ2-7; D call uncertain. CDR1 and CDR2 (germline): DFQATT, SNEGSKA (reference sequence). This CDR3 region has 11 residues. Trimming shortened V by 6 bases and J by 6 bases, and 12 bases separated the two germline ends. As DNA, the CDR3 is TGCAGTGCCCCCTCACCGGGCGAGCAGTACTTC. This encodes CSAPSPGEQYF.